The clone carrying this T cell receptor beta chain was recorded once. The source of the sample is a study of shared clonotypes between healthy human individuals. TCRdb's table, derived via immunoSEQ multiplex PCR, lists solely in-frame clones and lacks some. The table shows more than 1.2 million clones, with about 98.5% occurring only once. Germline trimming cut 3 bases from V and 5 bases from J; bases unmatched to any gene: 6. Germline CDR1 is SNHLY and CDR2 is FYNNEI. The CDR3 is 14 residues long. The sequenced sample consisted of naive CD4+ T cells sorted from blood. Subset reported: CD45RA+ positively selected. The clonotype originates from a man aged 25-40 years in good health. The rearrangement links TRBV2 to TRBJ1-1, with 7 bases that match TRBD1. The CDR3 loop reads CASSERTGITEAFF. DNA of the CDR3: TGTGCCAGCAGTGAGAGGACAGGCATAACTGAAGCTTTCTTT.